This TCR beta chain was profiled in a study of siplizumab effects on memory and regulatory T cells. The CDR3 totals 13 residues. Between the trimmed V and J ends, which lost 1 base and 5 bases, there was a span of 8 bases. Germline V gene sequence: CDR1 MNHNS, CDR2 SASEGT. Per sample, the assay covered roughly 9.2 x 10^4 TCR templates. Clones were sequenced by immunoSEQ multiplex PCR, and TCRdb holds only the in-frame ones, with some missing. This sample yields 100,000 or so clones, of which about 95% are seen a single time; roughly 1.3% belongs to the top ten. The chain recombines TRBV6-1 with TRBJ1-1, with D uncertain. The sequence was collected from a human donor in good health. Material for sequencing was non-Treg CD4+ T cells sorted from blood. Here the CDR3 reads CASSEVRYTEAFF. For the CDR3, the DNA is TGTGCCAGCAGTGAAGTAAGGTATACTGAAGCTTTCTTT.